This T cell receptor (beta chain) was sequenced in a study of blood T cells in healthy people across ages. This clonotype was seen only once. One base away lies a much larger clone, so this may be a sequencing read error. This CDR3 region has 14 residues. Germline V gene data show CDR1 as MRHNA and CDR2 as SNTAGT. Trimming left V 11 bases short and J 6 bases short, with 20 bases between. Primed by a sample-barcoded 5' primer and a J-beta primer mix, a second PCR proceeded for about 7 to 11 cycles. TCRdb reanalysed the 5' RACE reads using MiXCR and keeps one entry per CDR3 protein. The table has fewer than 1.5 million distinct CDR3 sequences, about 43% seen once.

Sequenced sample: blood. This rearrangement joins TRBV6-4 to TRBJ2-1; D is perhaps TRBD1 or TRBD2 (5 bases each). The clonotype originates from a woman between 18 and 29 years old in good health. The CDR3 region is CAGVYRGPCNEQFF. The CDR3 DNA reads as TGTGCCGGTGTATACCGGGGCCCATGCAATGAGCAGTTCTTC.